This TCR beta chain is from a study of Graves' ophthalmopathy and Graves' hyperthyroidism. Background on the study: At the time of initial diagnosis and before any treatment, peripheral blood was collected. Study-level results: Most expanded clonotypes in thyroid above 0.001 frequency also showed up in blood. Sensitivity reached more than 70% and specificity 72.22% when the model predicted ophthalmopathy progression.

This clonotype was recorded many times. Its matching antigen is unknown. This CDR3 has 17 amino acids. V lost 2 bases to trimming and J lost 2 bases; unmatched junction nucleotides: 8. CDR1 is LNHNV, CDR2 YYDKDF, per germline (reference sequence). The TCR beta CDR3 regions underwent amplification from RNA transcripts. An opening RT-PCR round employed HTBI primers and preceded a second-round multiplex PCR. MiXCR, applied by TCRdb to the multiplex PCR reads, yields one record per CDR3 protein. The sample records approximately 480,000 distinct CDR3 sequences, approximately 15% being singletons. Sampling around 10 ml of fresh peripheral blood provided the PBMCs.

The sample comprised blood. The receptor was derived from a woman in her twenties or thirties with Graves' ophthalmopathy. This rearrangement joins TRBV15 to TRBJ1-1, with TRBD1 matching over 10 bases. The CDR3 is CATSRLRDRGVNTEAFF. The CDR3 DNA reads TGTGCCACCAGCAGACTCCGGGACAGGGGCGTTAACACTGAAGCTTTCTTT.